One sample yielded the 13 T cell receptor beta chains listed below, sequenced in a study of T cells in lung cancer brain metastases. Repertoires were generated with immunoSEQ multiplex PCR, while TCRdb's copy carries only in-frame clones and drops some. The sample has approximately 3,500 clones; 90% to 95% are singletons. Material for sequencing was tumor tissue from the primary lung tumor. Receptor source: an older man with non-small cell lung cancer.

This sequence joins TRBV19 and TRBJ2-3; TRBD1 matches at 10 bases. Germline values: CDR1 LNHDA, CDR2 SQIVND (reference sequence). V was pared by 6 bases and J by 2 bases, with 5 bases of the junction left unmatched. The CDR3 runs to 15 residues. CDR3: CASRPTGGFTDTQYF. CDR3 DNA: TGTGCCAGTAGGCCGACAGGGGGCTTCACAGATACGCAGTATTTT.

The J gene is TRBJ1-1, the V gene TRBV18, with 10 bases aligning to TRBD1. CDR3 length: 16 residues. J was trimmed by 1 base and V by 3 bases; bases with no gene match: 5. Germline V lookup: CDR1 KGHSH, CDR2 LQKENI. The CDR3 bases are TGTGCCAGCTCACCTAGGGGACAGGGGTCGAACACTGAAGCTTTCTTT. As protein: CASSPRGQGSNTEAFF.

The rearrangement joins TRBV20-1 to TRBJ1-1; no clear D gene. Germline values: CDR1 DFQATT, CDR2 SNEGSKA (reference sequence). This CDR3 is 11 amino acids long. Trimming stripped 3 bases from V and 11 bases from J, with 13 bases between. CDR3 in amino acids: CSARAGSRAFF. CDR3 in DNA: TGCAGTGCTAGGGCCGGGAGTCGGGCTTTCTTT.

The chain has TRBV19 and TRBJ1-1, with no clear D. The V end lost 2 bases, the J end lost 1 base, and 8 bases lay between the germline ends. CDR1 LNHDA and CDR2 SQIVND come from the germline V gene (reference sequence). The CDR3 totals 14 residues. The CDR3 protein is CASSITVQNTEAFF. The CDR3 DNA reads TGTGCCAGTAGTATAACAGTGCAGAACACTGAAGCTTTCTTT.

In this sample, this clone turned up a few times. The chain is built from TRBV18 and TRBJ1-1, with 8 positions matching TRBD1. This CDR3 is built from 16 residues. Germline CDR1 reads KGHSH; CDR2 reads LQKENI. The junction had 15 bases not matched to a gene; V was cut back by 3 bases and J by 9 bases. The CDR3: CASSPGQGRMGDKAFF. The CDR3 bases are TGTGCCAGCTCACCCGGACAGGGCCGGATGGGGGATAAAGCTTTCTTT.

The chain carries TRBV29-1 and TRBJ2-3; D possibly uses TRBD1 or TRBD2 (5 bases each). Germline V gene sequence: CDR1 SQVTM, CDR2 ANQGSEA. The CDR3 sequence is 12 residues long. Trimming stripped 4 bases from V and 5 bases from J, with 10 bases between. CDR3 sequence: CSVGGLKDTQYF. Here the CDR3 DNA reads TGCAGCGTTGGGGGGTTGAAAGATACGCAGTATTTT.

The table lists this clone with a few counts. V and J are TRBV4-1 and TRBJ1-1; maybe TRBD1 (6 bases). The CDR3 has 11 amino acids. CDR1 and CDR2 from the germline V gene are MGHRA and YSYEKL. The V end lost 10 bases, the J end lost 5 bases, and 11 bases lay between the germline ends. CDR3 protein: CATQRGTEAFF. The CDR3 nucleotides are TGCGCCACCCAAAGGGGGACTGAAGCTTTCTTT.

The chain links TRBV7-9 to TRBJ2-2; weak D call: TRBD2 (5 bases). Germline CDR1 is SEHNR and CDR2 is FQNEAQ (reference sequence). Trimming took 5 bases from V and 3 from J, leaving 13 bases between them. CDR3 length equals 15 residues. The CDR3 DNA sequence: TGTGCCAGCAGCCCCACTAGACTGGACACCGGGGAGCTGTTTTTT. This codes for CASSPTRLDTGELFF.

The chain joins TRBV6-5 to TRBJ1-2; 7 bases line up with TRBD1. Unmatched junction bases numbered 6, after V lost 7 bases and J lost 4 bases. Germline V lookup: CDR1 MNHEY, CDR2 SVGAGI. There are 13 residues in the CDR3. The DNA of the CDR3 is TGTGCCAGCACGCGGGGGGACAGCTATGGCTACACCTTC. Translation gives CASTRGDSYGYTF.

On this clone: A junction boundary mismatches the germline segment, possibly from a read error. This chain uses TRBV18 with TRBJ2-7, with D unresolved. There are 14 residues in the CDR3. Looked up from germline, CDR1 is KGHSH and CDR2 is LQKENI. CDR3 nucleotide sequence: TGTGCCAGCTCATCACCGCTCAAGTTCTTCGAGCAGTACTTC. This gives the protein CASSSPLKFFEQYF.

J is TRBJ1-4 and V is TRBV18, with D hard to call. Deletions cut 6 bases from V and 7 bases from J, with 15 bases between. CDR1 is KGHSH, CDR2 LQKENI, per germline. This CDR3 is 14 amino acids long. The CDR3 region is CASSLTQRGEKLFF. The CDR3 DNA sequence: TGTGCCAGCTCGCTCACTCAGCGGGGTGAAAAACTGTTTTTT.

The V call is TRBV5-4, the J call TRBJ2-7; 7 nucleotides align to TRBD1. The V segment lost 1 base and the J segment 4 bases; nucleotides outside the gene matches: 11. Germline loops: CDR1 SGHNT, CDR2 YYREEE (reference sequence). This CDR3 has 16 residues. Written as DNA, the CDR3 is TGTGCCAGCAGCTTGTCGGTCGGGACAGTTACTTACGAGCAGTACTTC. Protein sequence: CASSLSVGTVTYEQYF. The full variable domain, rest sourced from reference TRBV5-4 and TRBJ2-7, is ETGVTQSPTHLIKTRGQQVTLRCSSQSGHNTVSWYQQALGQGPQFIFQYYREEENGRGNFPPRFSGLQFPNYSSELNVNALELDDSALYLCASSLSVGTVTYEQYFGPGTRLTVT.

In this sample, this clone turned up once. The chain combines TRBV7-9 with TRBJ1-1; TRBD1 matches at 8 bases. CDR3 length equals 17 residues. Germline-derived CDR1 and CDR2 are SEHNR and FQNEAQ (reference sequence). Losses at the gene ends were 1 base for V and 5 bases for J; bases not matched to a gene: 12. The CDR3 protein is CASSLVSQGARWTEAFF. CDR3 DNA: TGTGCCAGCAGCTTAGTTAGCCAGGGGGCTAGATGGACTGAAGCTTTCTTT.